The 21 T cell receptor beta chains below were found in one sample sequenced in a study of quantifying T cell responses using KT2 cells. About the study: RNA was reverse transcribed with TCR alpha and beta constant-region primers.

An oligo carrying a UMI was ligated to the cDNA 3' end. First-round PCR used about 4 cycles and beta primers RC1.1 and RC1.2 covering TRBC1 and TRBC2. A single record per CDR3 protein comes from TCRdb applying MiXCR to the UMI-ligation and nested PCR reads. The sample records 39,000 or so distinct CDR3 sequences, about 15% being singletons. The sample comprised PBMCs spiked with cells of the T cell clone KT2. The receptors were gathered from a human donor.

The table lists this clonotype with a few counts. Since a much larger clone is just one base distant, this may be a read error. The CDR3 region is CASSSPSTDTQYF. CDR3 in DNA: TGTGCCAGCAGTTCCCCAAGCACAGATACGCAGTATTTT. The chain carries TRBV27 and TRBJ2-3; D is uncertain. The V gene lost 4 bases and the J gene lost 0 bases, with 5 bases spanning the gap. Germline V gene lookup returns CDR1 MNHEY and CDR2 SMNVEV (reference sequence). This CDR3 is built from 13 residues.

This clonotype was counted between two and nine times. V gene TRBV27 combines with J gene TRBJ2-1, with a tentative D call TRBD2 (6 bases). Trimming removed 3 bases from V and 0 bases from J, with 12 bases in between. In germline, CDR1 is MNHEY, CDR2 SMNVEV (reference sequence). The CDR3 is 16 residues long. CDR3 sequence (DNA): TGTGCCAGCAGTTTCGTTGGGGGGTCCTCCTACAATGAGCAGTTCTTC. This sequence encodes CASSFVGGSSYNEQFF.

As DNA, the CDR3 is TGTGCCAGCAGCAAAGAATATGGAACTGAAGCTTTCTTT. Amino acids: CASSKEYGTEAFF. The rearrangement uses TRBV21-1 and TRBJ1-1. TRBV21-1 is noted as a pseudogene. There are 13 residues in the CDR3.

This clonotype was observed a few times. This chain joins TRBV5-1 and TRBJ1-2; D unclear. CDR1 and CDR2 from the germline V gene are SGHRS and YFSETQ. V was clipped by 2 bases and J by 8 bases, with 13 bases between them. CDR3 length: 13 residues. CDR3 region: CASSFLVGRGYTF. The DNA of the CDR3 is TGCGCCAGCAGCTTTTTAGTGGGTAGGGGCTACACCTTC.

This sequence joins TRBV2 and TRBJ1-2; D gene ambiguous. Trimming took off 6 bases at V and 4 bases at J, with 15 bases between the two ends. Germline assignment: CDR1 SNHLY and CDR2 FYNNEI. The CDR3 sequence is 14 residues long. CDR3 DNA sequence: TGTGCCAGCAGGGGCACCCCAAGGCTCTATGGCTACACCTTC. Protein: CASRGTPRLYGYTF.

This clonotype came up a few times. The chain uses TRBV18 and TRBJ1-2; possibly TRBD1 for D (6 bases). The CDR3 contains 15 residues. The V gene lost 2 bases and the J gene lost 4 bases, with 14 bases spanning the gap. CDR1 is KGHSH and CDR2 is LQKENI in the germline V gene. CDR3 sequence (DNA): TGTGCCAGCTCACCATCGCAGGACAGACTCTATGGCTACACCTTC. Its translation is CASSPSQDRLYGYTF.

The CDR3 is CASRARSGTQYF. CDR3 DNA sequence: TGTGCCAGCAGAGCCCGTTCCGGTACGCAGTATTTT. The chain joins TRBV9 to TRBJ2-3; the D is unclear. The germline V and J ends were trimmed by 5 bases and 8 bases, with 12 bases remaining between them. The CDR3 contains 12 residues. Germline CDR1 and CDR2: SGDLS and YYNGEE.

This clonotype appeared many times. This chain links TRBV2 with TRBJ1-2; 8 nucleotides line up with TRBD1. This CDR3 is built from 11 residues. Germline V CDR1 and CDR2: SNHLY, FYNNEI. The ends lost 8 bases at V and 7 bases at J; junction bases unmatched: 3. CDR3 sequence reads: CASPGGSGYTF. The CDR3 DNA reads TGTGCCAGCCCAGGGGGCTCTGGCTACACCTTC.

J is TRBJ2-1 and V is TRBV29-1; 11 nucleotides match TRBD2. This CDR3 has 17 residues. V shed 1 base and J 7 bases; nucleotides not matched to a gene: 12. Germline loops: CDR1 SQVTM, CDR2 ANQGSEA. CDR3 nucleotide sequence: TGCAGCGTTGAAGTTCTAGCGGGGGGTCCACTCTCAAATGAGCAGTTCTTC. Translated, it gives CSVEVLAGGPLSNEQFF.

The chain links TRBV7-3 to TRBJ2-3; TRBD1 is a possible D gene (6 bases). This CDR3 is 14 amino acids long. Germline V gene lookup returns CDR1 SGHTA and CDR2 FQGTGA. The germline V and J ends were trimmed by 5 bases and 2 bases, with 11 bases remaining between them. This CDR3 reads CASSLQGFTDTQYF. CDR3 in DNA: TGTGCCAGCAGCCTACAGGGATTCACAGATACGCAGTATTTT.

This clonotype was seen repeatedly, ten times or more. The J gene is TRBJ2-7, the V gene TRBV11-2; D is possibly TRBD1 or TRBD2 (5 bases each). V was trimmed by 1 base and J by 3 bases, leaving 13 bases between them. The CDR3 is 15 amino acids. Germline V gives CDR1 SGHAT, CDR2 FQNNGV. DNA of the CDR3: TGTGCCAGCAGCTTAGGATTCGGGACGCGCTACGAGCAGTACTTC. Its protein product is CASSLGFGTRYEQYF.

This chain uses TRBV7-8 with TRBJ2-3; 7 positions match TRBD2. Losses at the gene ends were 5 bases for V and 0 bases for J; bases not matched to a gene: 2. CDR3 length: 14 residues. The germline V gene encodes CDR1 SGHVS and CDR2 FQNEAQ. The CDR3 bases are TGTGCCAGCAGCGGGGGGGGAAGCACAGATACGCAGTATTTT. Its protein product is CASSGGGSTDTQYF.

The rearrangement uses TRBV6-2 or TRBV6-3 and TRBJ1-1; tentatively, D is TRBD1 (6 bases). The V gene's germline CDR1 is MNHEY and CDR2 SVGEGT. The V end lost 2 bases, the J end lost 6 bases, and 16 bases lay between the germline ends. The CDR3 length is 15 residues. CDR3 loop: CASSYDGGLGAEAFF. In nucleotides, the CDR3 is TGTGCCAGCAGTTACGACGGGGGGCTGGGAGCTGAAGCTTTCTTT.

In nucleotides, the CDR3 is TGTGCTAGTGGTTTGATGCCGACAGGGGGGACCTCCTACAATGAGCAGTTCTTC. It encodes CASGLMPTGGTSYNEQFF. The V call is TRBV12-5, the J call TRBJ2-1, with 9 bases fitting TRBD1. Germline lookup yields CDR1 LGHNT and CDR2 FRNRAP. Losses at the gene ends were 2 bases for V and 0 bases for J; bases not matched to a gene: 8. The CDR3 runs 18 residues.

This chain joins TRBV7-9 and TRBJ2-3; D unresolved. Germline lookup yields CDR1 SEHNR and CDR2 FQNEAQ (reference sequence). The CDR3 has 15 amino acids. The V end was cut by 2 bases, the J end by 0 bases, with 9 bases between. The chain's CDR3 is CASSLLGRSTDTQYF. CDR3 sequence (DNA): TGTGCCAGCAGCTTATTAGGAAGAAGCACAGATACGCAGTATTTT.

The rearrangement uses TRBV12-3 or TRBV12-4 and TRBJ2-1; D is undetermined. There are 13 residues in the CDR3. The germline V and J ends were trimmed by 3 bases and 7 bases, with 10 bases remaining between them. The CDR3 reads CASSLAEWNEQFF. CDR3 in DNA: TGTGCCAGCAGTTTGGCAGAATGGAATGAGCAGTTCTTC.

By frequency in the sample, this clonotype is medium-sized. This chain connects TRBV29-1 to TRBJ2-5; tentative D call: TRBD1 (6 bases). The CDR3 runs 15 residues. Germline V gives CDR1 SQVTM, CDR2 ANQGSEA. Trimming stripped 1 base from V and 4 bases from J, with 16 bases between. The CDR3 loop reads CSVEGHKTGRETQYF. The CDR3 DNA sequence: TGCAGCGTTGAAGGACACAAGACAGGTCGAGAGACCCAGTACTTC.

The chain combines TRBV20-1 with TRBJ2-6, with D possibly matching TRBD1 (5 bases). Trimming removed 3 bases at V and 0 bases at J, with 9 bases between. CDR3 size: 15 residues. In germline, CDR1 is DFQATT, CDR2 SNEGSKA (reference sequence). This chain's CDR3 is CSASYRSSGANVLTF. Here the CDR3 DNA reads TGCAGTGCTAGCTACAGGTCCTCTGGGGCCAACGTCCTGACTTTC.

This clonotype showed up many times. The chain joins TRBV29-1 to TRBJ1-1; tentatively, D is TRBD1 (5 bases). V lost 7 bases to trimming and J lost 5 bases, with 17 bases between them. Germline V gene lookup returns CDR1 SQVTM and CDR2 ANQGSEA. CDR3 length equals 13 residues. Written as DNA, the CDR3 is TGCAGCGGGGGGGGACCAGGTGGTACTGAAGCTTTCTTT. Translated: CSGGGPGGTEAFF.

The table lists this clonotype with many counts. The chain joins TRBV7-2 to TRBJ2-5; tentatively, D is TRBD1 (6 bases). The germline CDR1 and CDR2 sequences are SGHTA and FQGNSA. CDR3 length equals 13 residues. Trimming removed 8 bases from V and 1 base from J, with 11 bases in between. The CDR3 bases are TGTGCCAGCTCCTACAGGGTCCAAGAGACCCAGTACTTC. Protein sequence: CASSYRVQETQYF.

This clonotype came up once. A much larger clonotype is one base distant, so this may be a read error. The rearrangement joins TRBV4-1 to TRBJ1-2, with TRBD1 matching 8 bases. CDR1 and CDR2 (germline): MGHRA, YSYEKL. The V and J ends lost 3 bases and 8 bases, in that order; junction bases with no gene match: 8. CDR3 length: 14 residues. CDR3 sequence: CASSQGSGGLGYTF. The CDR3 DNA sequence: TGCGCCAGCAGCCAGGGGTCAGGGGGCCTAGGCTACACCTTC.